Below are 16 T cell receptor beta chains sequenced from a single sample in a study of early T cells in non-severe SARS-CoV-2 infection. MiXCR was run by TCRdb on the 5' RACE reads, yielding one entry per CDR3 protein. The sample carries 45,000 to 70,000 distinct CDR3 sequences, approximately 6% recorded once. Sequencing input: whole blood. The receptors here all came from an adult who was a healthcare worker with PCR-confirmed SARS-CoV-2 infection or an uninfected control (not recorded which).

Comments on this clonotype: This clone may be a read error of a much larger clone one base away. The J gene is TRBJ2-5, the V gene TRBV10-3; D gene uncertain. Germline V gives CDR1 ENHRY, CDR2 SYGVKD. This CDR3 is built from 15 residues. The CDR3 loop is CAISEFGSPQDTQYF. DNA for the CDR3: TGTGCCATCAGTGAGTTTGGCAGCCCCCAAGATACCCAGTACTTC.

This clonotype has a count of ten or more. The chain employs TRBV20-1 and TRBJ2-7; D gene unclear. V shed 5 bases and J shed 0 bases, with 8 bases lying between them. The germline gives CDR1 DFQATT, CDR2 SNEGSKA (reference sequence). The CDR3 runs to 12 residues. As DNA, the CDR3 is TGCAGTGCTCTGGGCGACTCCTACGAGCAGTACTTC. This translates into CSALGDSYEQYF.

This clonotype was seen repeatedly, ten times or more. CDR3 in amino acids: CASSPVRGREHEQYF. The CDR3 DNA reads as TGTGCCAGCAGCCCAGTAAGGGGGCGCGAGCACGAGCAGTACTTC. This sequence joins TRBV7-9 and TRBJ2-7; 7 nucleotides agree with TRBD1. V was clipped by 5 bases and J by 5 bases; unmatched bases: 12. CDR3 length: 15 amino acids. The germline CDR1 and CDR2 sequences are SEHNR and FQNEAQ (reference sequence).

This clonotype was counted at least ten times. This sequence joins TRBV6-1 and TRBJ2-1, with 7 bases lining up with TRBD1. Germline V gives CDR1 MNHNS, CDR2 SASEGT. This CDR3 is 16 amino acids long. V shed 4 bases and J 4 bases; nucleotides not matched to a gene: 10. CDR3 amino acids: CASSAPSGQAYNEQFF. The CDR3 nucleotides read TGTGCCAGCAGTGCCCCCTCAGGACAGGCATACAATGAGCAGTTCTTC.

Only a few counts were recorded for this clonotype. The chain carries TRBV28 and TRBJ1-5, with unresolved D. Trimming removed 5 bases from V and 4 bases from J, with 9 bases in between. The CDR3 length is 13 residues. Germline V gives CDR1 MDHEN, CDR2 SYDVKM. CDR3 amino acids: CASSPSQNQPQHF. The CDR3 region has the DNA TGTGCCAGCAGTCCGTCCCAAAATCAGCCCCAGCATTTT.

This clonotype was found many times. The CDR3 sequence: CASSLQQGYEQYF. CDR3 coding DNA: TGTGCCAGCAGCTTACAACAGGGCTACGAGCAGTACTTC. The J gene is TRBJ2-7, the V gene TRBV7-2, with TRBD1 as a possible D gene (6 bases). V was pared by 2 bases and J by 3 bases, with 8 bases between. CDR1 and CDR2 from the germline V gene are SGHTA and FQGNSA. The CDR3 runs to 13 residues.

At least ten counts were recorded for this clonotype. The chain employs TRBV7-2 and TRBJ1-5; 9 positions agree with TRBD1. V lost 5 bases to trimming and J lost 4 bases; unmatched junction nucleotides: 6. The CDR3 has 15 amino acids. Germline loops: CDR1 SGHTA, CDR2 FQGNSA. The CDR3 coding sequence is TGTGCCAGCAGCCAAACAGGGGGCCAGAATCAGCCCCAGCATTTT. Residues: CASSQTGGQNQPQHF.

Written as DNA, the CDR3 is TGTGCCACCGCGACTAGTAGGGGCGGTGAGCAGTTCTTC. Its translation is CATATSRGGEQFF. The V gene is TRBV6-2 or TRBV6-3, the J gene TRBJ2-1; maybe TRBD2 (6 bases). With 10 bases removed from V and 9 bases from J, the gap between germline ends came to 19 bases. Germline assignment: CDR1 MNHEY and CDR2 SVGEGT. The CDR3 consists of 13 residues.

This clonotype was counted a few times. V and J are TRBV19 and TRBJ2-2; 7 bases are shared with TRBD1. V lost 6 bases to trimming and J lost 0 bases; unmatched junction nucleotides: 4. CDR3 size: 15 residues. Germline assignment: CDR1 LNHDA and CDR2 SQIVND (reference sequence). For the CDR3, the DNA is TGTGCCAGTAGACGAACAGGGGCGAACACCGGGGAGCTGTTTTTT. The encoded protein is CASRRTGANTGELFF.

This clonotype appeared many times. The chain combines TRBV5-1 with TRBJ2-3; D remains unclear. Trimming stripped 1 base from V and 3 bases from J, with 12 bases between. The germline gives CDR1 SGHRS, CDR2 YFSETQ. This CDR3 has 15 amino acids. The CDR3 region is CASSLTQPWTDTQYF. CDR3 bases: TGCGCCAGCAGCTTGACTCAACCCTGGACAGATACGCAGTATTTT.

This clonotype came up many times. The chain couples TRBV6-5 to TRBJ2-1; weak D call: TRBD1 (6 bases). Germline loops: CDR1 MNHEY, CDR2 SVGAGI. V was trimmed by 5 bases and J by 11 bases, leaving 13 bases between them. This CDR3 region has 12 residues. DNA of the CDR3: TGTGCCAGCAGTCCCAACCGGGACAAGCAGTTCTTC. Residues: CASSPNRDKQFF.

This clonotype was observed many times. CDR3 loop: CSAVGGLRGDTQYF. CDR3 nucleotides: TGCAGTGCCGTAGGGGGGCTCCGGGGAGATACGCAGTATTTT. The chain couples TRBV20-1 to TRBJ2-3, with D perhaps being TRBD1 or TRBD2 (6 bases each). The ends were cut back, 6 bases at V and 5 bases at J, with 18 bases in the middle. CDR1 and CDR2 (germline): DFQATT, SNEGSKA (reference sequence). The length of the CDR3 is 14 residues.

This clonotype was picked up many times. The chain links TRBV3-1 to TRBJ2-5; 7 nucleotides line up with TRBD2. Looked up from germline, CDR1 is LGHDT and CDR2 is YNNKEL (reference sequence). The ends lost 3 bases at V and 7 bases at J; junction bases unmatched: 5. CDR3 length equals 13 residues. DNA of the CDR3: TGTGCCAGCAGCCACAGCGGGGAGGGGACCCAGTACTTC. Translation: CASSHSGEGTQYF.

This clonotype was counted at least ten times. The chain is built from TRBV5-4 and TRBJ1-1; D call uncertain. Between the trimmed V and J ends, which lost 3 bases and 3 bases, there was a span of 12 bases. The CDR3 is 14 amino acids. Germline V lookup: CDR1 SGHNT, CDR2 YYREEE (reference sequence). CDR3 in DNA: TGTGCCAGCAGCTCCGAGGCTTCGGACACTGAAGCTTTCTTT. Protein sequence: CASSSEASDTEAFF.

The sample holds many counts of this clonotype. The chain links TRBV20-1 to TRBJ2-3, with TRBD2 matching 11 bases. Germline values: CDR1 DFQATT, CDR2 SNEGSKA (reference sequence). After removal of 5 bases from V and 0 bases from J, the junction contained 10 bases not matched to a gene. This CDR3 contains 17 residues. CDR3 in DNA: TGCAGTGCTGGCCTAGCGGGGGGAAATCCTAGCACAGATACGCAGTATTTT. It specifies CSAGLAGGNPSTDTQYF.

This clonotype occurred a few times. J is TRBJ2-5 and V is TRBV7-3; D unresolved. CDR1 is SGHTA, CDR2 FQGTGA, per germline. The V end was cut by 1 base, the J end by 4 bases, with 13 bases between. The CDR3 runs to 15 residues. CDR3 amino acids: CASSLKWIGRETQYF. The DNA of the CDR3 is TGTGCCAGCAGCTTAAAGTGGATCGGAAGAGAGACCCAGTACTTC.